The 21 T cell receptor beta chains below all came from one sample that was sequenced in a study of cytomegalovirus exposure and HLA in healthy donors. A multiplex PCR was run with 60 Vbeta primers and 13 Jbeta primers. Generated by immunoSEQ multiplex PCR, the TCRdb table keeps only in-frame clones and is missing some. The table includes about 98,000 clones, 55% to 75% detected once. Material: PBMCs. The receptor set was obtained from a man aged 45-60 years in good health and CMV-seronegative.

This chain uses TRBV11-2 with TRBJ1-1; perhaps TRBD1 as D (6 bases). This CDR3 contains 16 residues. From germline, CDR1 is SGHAT and CDR2 FQNNGV. Trimming shortened V by 5 bases and J by 1 base, and 17 bases separated the two germline ends. CDR3 DNA sequence: TGTGCCAGCAGCCTACAGGGACCGGGGAAGAACACTGAAGCTTTCTTT. As protein: CASSLQGPGKNTEAFF.

The chain has TRBV19 and TRBJ2-2, with 8 bases matching TRBD1. Germline CDR1 LNHDA, CDR2 SQIVND (reference sequence). The CDR3 spans 15 residues. Trimming took 4 bases from V and 3 from J; bases not matched to a gene: 4. Here the CDR3 DNA reads TGTGCCAGTAGTACTCAGGGGGCGGACACCGGGGAGCTGTTTTTT. It is translated as CASSTQGADTGELFF. Supplemented by reference TRBV19 and TRBJ2-2, the full variable domain reads DGGITQSPKYLFRKEGQNVTLSCEQNLNHDAMYWYRQDPGQGLRLIYYSQIVNDFQKGDIAEGYSVSREKKESFPLTVTSAQKNPTAFYLCASSTQGADTGELFFGEGSRLTVL.

The chain couples TRBV12-5 to TRBJ2-1; D is possibly TRBD1 (5 bases). In germline, CDR1 is LGHNT, CDR2 FRNRAP. Trimming removed 0 bases from V and 0 bases from J, with 9 bases in between. This CDR3 spans 16 amino acids. The CDR3 loop reads CASGLVTGSSYNEQFF. The CDR3, as DNA: TGTGCTAGTGGTTTGGTAACAGGAAGCTCCTACAATGAGCAGTTCTTC. Based on the CDR3 plus reference TRBV12-5 and TRBJ2-1, the full variable domain is DARVTQTPRHKVTEMGQEVTMRCQPILGHNTVFWYRQTMMQGLELLAYFRNRAPLDDSGMPKDRFSAEMPDATLATLKIQPSEPRDSAVYFCASGLVTGSSYNEQFFGPGTRLTVL.

This clone was detected only a few times. The rearrangement joins TRBV10-3 to TRBJ2-7, with D possibly being TRBD2 (6 bases). The CDR3 sequence is 15 residues long. Trimming cost V 6 bases and J 3 bases, with 18 bases left between them. In germline, CDR1 is ENHRY, CDR2 SYGVKD. DNA of the CDR3: TGTGCCATCAGCGGCGGGGCTGGTAGCGGCTACGAGCAGTACTTC. Amino acid sequence: CAISGGAGSGYEQYF.

This clone has more than one count but fewer than ten. The chain links TRBV30 to TRBJ1-1, with D unclear. V was trimmed by 0 bases and J by 6 bases, leaving 14 bases between them. The germline CDR1 and CDR2 sequences are GTSNPN and SVGIG (reference sequence). This CDR3 comprises 14 residues. The CDR3 protein is CAWSVRGGRAEAFF. The DNA of the CDR3 is TGTGCCTGGAGTGTACGTGGAGGGCGGGCTGAAGCTTTCTTT.

The J gene is TRBJ1-1, the V gene TRBV4-1; 8 nucleotides line up with TRBD1. The CDR3 contains 15 residues. V gave up 1 base and J gave up 2 bases; unmatched junction bases: 3. Germline CDR1 reads MGHRA; CDR2 reads YSYEKL. The CDR3 protein is CASSQGQGTNTEAFF. In DNA form, the CDR3 reads TGCGCCAGCAGCCAAGGACAGGGGACTAACACTGAAGCTTTCTTT.

This clone came up a few times. The J gene is TRBJ2-2, the V gene TRBV7-2, with 8 bases matching TRBD1. The CDR3 contains 13 residues. Trimming at V came to 3 bases and at J to 8 bases, leaving 2 bases not matched to a gene. The germline CDR1 and CDR2 sequences are SGHTA and FQGNSA. CDR3 residues: CASSFQGAGELFF. The CDR3 region has the DNA TGTGCCAGCAGCTTTCAGGGGGCAGGGGAGCTGTTTTTT. Complete variable domain (other parts from reference TRBV7-2 and TRBJ2-2): GAGVSQSPSNKVTEKGKDVELRCDPISGHTALYWYRQSLGQGLEFLIYFQGNSAPDKSGLPSDRFSAERTGGSVSTLTIQRTQQEDSAVYLCASSFQGAGELFFGEGSRLTVL.

The V and J genes are TRBV18 and TRBJ2-1, with D perhaps TRBD1 (6 bases). Germline lookup yields CDR1 KGHSH and CDR2 LQKENI. The V and J ends lost 3 bases and 5 bases respectively, with 11 bases between them. This CDR3 is 14 amino acids long. The CDR3 here is CASSPAGADNEQFF. DNA for the CDR3: TGTGCCAGCTCACCGGCAGGGGCGGACAATGAGCAGTTCTTC. Combining the CDR3 with reference TRBV18 and TRBJ2-1 gives the whole variable domain NAGVMQNPRHLVRRRGQEARLRCSPMKGHSHVYWYRQLPEEGLKFMVYLQKENIIDESGMPKERFSAEFPKEGPSILRIQQVVRGDSAAYFCASSPAGADNEQFFGPGTRLTVL.

V is TRBV27 and J is TRBJ2-3, with TRBD2 matching 8 bases. The ends lost 5 bases at V and 2 bases at J; junction bases unmatched: 9. CDR1 and CDR2 (germline): MNHEY, SMNVEV (reference sequence). This CDR3 has 16 residues. CDR3: CASSPSAGEVTDTQYF. CDR3 nucleotides: TGTGCCAGCAGTCCCTCAGCGGGAGAGGTCACAGATACGCAGTATTTT.

This chain joins TRBV27 and TRBJ2-5, with 12 bases fitting TRBD1. This CDR3 is built from 16 residues. V dropped 4 bases and J dropped 4; count of bases not matched to a gene: 7. In germline, CDR1 is MNHEY, CDR2 SMNVEV (reference sequence). For the CDR3, the DNA is TGTGCCAGCAGTTCGATCCGGGACAGGGGGCGAGAGACCCAGTACTTC. This encodes CASSSIRDRGRETQYF.

V gene TRBV5-1 combines with J gene TRBJ2-5, with 10 bases fitting TRBD2. V gave up 0 bases and J gave up 11 bases; unmatched junction bases: 19. In germline, CDR1 is SGHRS, CDR2 YFSETQ. CDR3 length equals 18 residues. CDR3 loop: CASSLGSSGGFVTGEQYF. The CDR3 nucleotides read TGCGCCAGCAGCTTGGGGTCTAGCGGGGGATTCGTCACGGGGGAGCAGTACTTC.

The V and J genes are TRBV10-3 and TRBJ1-3, with 9 bases identical to TRBD1. Per germline, CDR1 ENHRY and CDR2 SYGVKD. The trim removed 5 bases at V and 0 bases at J, leaving 11 bases unmatched. This CDR3 spans 18 amino acids. CDR3: CAISPDGTGRHSGNTIYF. The CDR3 DNA is TGTGCCATCAGTCCCGATGGGACAGGGCGTCACTCTGGAAACACCATATATTTT.

V usage is TRBV7-9 and J usage is TRBJ1-2, with 9 positions matching TRBD1. The CDR3 consists of 17 residues. The ends lost 5 bases at V and 4 bases at J; junction bases unmatched: 14. Per germline, CDR1 SEHNR and CDR2 FQNEAQ (reference sequence). This CDR3 is CASSLRTGAEASYGYTF. The DNA of the CDR3 is TGTGCCAGCAGCCTAAGGACAGGGGCAGAGGCCAGCTATGGCTACACCTTC. The full variable domain, in which reference TRBV7-9 and TRBJ1-2 provide the parts outside the CDR3, is DTGVSQNPRHKITKRGQNVTFRCDPISEHNRLYWYRQTLGQGPEFLTYFQNEAQLEKSRLLSDRFSAERPKGSFSTLEIQRTEQGDSAMYLCASSLRTGAEASYGYTFGSGTRLTVV.

The V gene is TRBV5-1, the J gene TRBJ2-2; TRBD1 matches at 7 bases. This CDR3 has 14 residues. V dropped 5 bases and J dropped 1; count of bases not matched to a gene: 2. The germline V gene has CDR1 SGHRS and CDR2 YFSETQ. The CDR3 region is CASRYRGNTGELFF. In DNA, the CDR3 is TGCGCCAGCAGATACAGGGGGAACACCGGGGAGCTGTTTTTT. The whole variable domain, filled in from reference TRBV5-1 and TRBJ2-2, reads KAGVTQTPRYLIKTRGQQVTLSCSPISGHRSVSWYQQTPGQGLQFLFEYFSETQRNKGNFPGRFSGRQFSNSRSEMNVSTLELGDSALYLCASRYRGNTGELFFGEGSRLTVL.

This rearrangement joins TRBV12-5 to TRBJ1-2; tentatively, D is TRBD1 (5 bases). The V gene lost 0 bases and the J gene lost 8 bases, with 10 bases spanning the gap. The CDR3 extends over 13 amino acids. The germline V gene has CDR1 LGHNT and CDR2 FRNRAP. CDR3 sequence reads: CASGLVPAGGYTF. The CDR3 DNA sequence: TGTGCTAGTGGTTTGGTCCCTGCAGGGGGCTACACCTTC.

The chain is built from TRBV28 and TRBJ1-5; 9 positions match TRBD1. The CDR3 consists of 17 residues. The junction had 15 bases not matched to a gene; V was cut back by 6 bases and J by 6 bases. Germline V gives CDR1 MDHEN, CDR2 SYDVKM. The chain's CDR3 is CASSITGTGQGSQPQHF. DNA of the CDR3: TGTGCCAGCAGCATTACAGGGACAGGGCAGGGAAGTCAGCCCCAGCATTTT.

This clone was observed once. The chain links TRBV27 to TRBJ2-1; 7 positions match TRBD2. Unmatched junction bases numbered 7, after V lost 2 bases and J lost 0 bases. The CDR3 totals 17 residues. Germline V lookup: CDR1 MNHEY, CDR2 SMNVEV (reference sequence). The CDR3 nucleotides are TGTGCCAGCAGTTTAATCGGGGGAGGGAGCTCCTACAATGAGCAGTTCTTC. Protein sequence: CASSLIGGGSSYNEQFF.

This clone was seen just once. This chain uses TRBV30 with TRBJ1-1; weak D call: TRBD1 (6 bases). The germline gives CDR1 GTSNPN, CDR2 SVGIG (reference sequence). Trimming removed 0 bases from V and 3 bases from J, with 8 bases in between. CDR3 length equals 13 residues. In DNA form, the CDR3 reads TGTGCCTGGAGTGTAGGGGGTGACACTGAAGCTTTCTTT. Protein sequence: CAWSVGGDTEAFF.

V gene TRBV6-5 combines with J gene TRBJ2-1, with TRBD1 matching over 12 bases. The germline gives CDR1 MNHEY, CDR2 SVGAGI. The V segment lost 4 bases and the J segment 7 bases; nucleotides outside the gene matches: 8. This CDR3 has 16 residues. The CDR3 nucleotides read TGTGCCAGCAGTTTATTTGGGACAGGGGGCGAGAATGAGCAGTTCTTC. This codes for CASSLFGTGGENEQFF.

The V gene is TRBV6-5, the J gene TRBJ1-1; D remains unclear. The CDR3 extends over 12 amino acids. CDR1 MNHEY and CDR2 SVGAGI come from the germline V gene. V dropped 5 bases and J dropped 2 bases, with 6 bases sitting between them. CDR3 amino acids: CASSEQNTEAFF. CDR3 DNA: TGTGCCAGCAGTGAACAAAACACTGAAGCTTTCTTT.

The chain recombines TRBV28 with TRBJ2-7, with 9 positions matching TRBD2. The germline V gene has CDR1 MDHEN and CDR2 SYDVKM. V was clipped by 5 bases and J by 3 bases; unmatched bases: 11. The CDR3 has 16 amino acids. The CDR3 protein is CASSTYYSGSVYEQYF. In nucleotides, the CDR3 is TGTGCCAGCAGTACATACTATAGCGGGAGTGTCTACGAGCAGTACTTC.